The rows below give T cell receptor beta chains drawn from one sample of a study of OX40 agonist ivuxolimab in advanced cancers. Data came from immunoSEQ multiplex PCR; TCRdb stores just in-frame clones and leaves some out. The sample has about 73,000 clones, more than 90% seen once. The sample here was CD4+ or CD8+ T cells sorted from blood, taken in a trial of the OX40 agonist ivuxolimab. The origin of the receptors is an adult with an advanced solid tumor such as melanoma, head and neck, liver or kidney cancer. CDR3s include the opening cysteine and the closing phenylalanine or tryptophan. The D gene is left open where the match is weak. Clone sizes are given selectively: once, few, many, or a class where the clone is expanded.

D	V	J	size	CDR3	DNA
TRBD1	TRBV13	TRBJ1-1	.	CASSPWTGGNTEAFF	TGTGCCAGCAGCCCTTGGACAGGGGGCAACACTGAAGCTTTCTTT
TRBD1	TRBV15	TRBJ1-4	.	CATSVRQGGGFVFF	TGTGCCACCAGCGTACGACAGGGAGGCGGTTTTGTGTTTTTT
.	TRBV10-3	TRBJ1-4	.	CAISEQGGEKLFF	TGTGCCATCAGTGAACAGGGTGGGGAAAAACTGTTTTTT
.	TRBV30	TRBJ2-7	once	CAWSGDTEQYF	TGTGCCTGGAGTGGGGACACCGAGCAGTACTTC
.	TRBV11-1	TRBJ2-3	.	CASSPGGAWGTDTQYF	TGTGCCAGCAGCCCGGGCGGGGCCTGGGGCACAGATACGCAGTATTTT
.	TRBV14	TRBJ2-1	.	CASSQGRDPGYNEQFF	TGTGCCAGCAGCCAAGGGAGGGATCCCGGGTACAATGAGCAGTTCTTC
.	TRBV4-3	TRBJ2-7	.	CASSPAPTYEQYF	TGCGCCAGCAGCCCCGCCCCGACCTACGAGCAGTACTTC
.	TRBV10-2	TRBJ2-1	.	CASSESGVAGEQFF	TGCGCCAGCAGTGAGTCGGGCGTGGCTGGTGAGCAGTTCTTC
.	TRBV4-1	TRBJ1-5	.	CASSQGWGNQPQHF	TGCGCCAGCAGCCAAGGGTGGGGCAATCAGCCCCAGCATTTT
.	TRBV13	TRBJ2-7	.	CASSLSGEQYF	TGTGCCAGCAGCTTGTCGGGCGAGCAGTACTTC
.	TRBV4-1	TRBJ2-6	.	CASSQDAGSGANVLTF	TGCGCCAGCAGCCAAGATGCGGGGTCTGGGGCCAACGTCCTGACTTTC
TRBD1	TRBV7-2	TRBJ1-2	.	CASRGTDIYGYTF	TGTGCCAGCAGGGGGACAGATATCTATGGCTACACCTTC
.	TRBV5-1	TRBJ1-6	.	CASSSLPVTLINSPLHF	TGCGCCAGCAGCTCGTTGCCAGTTACATTAATCAATTCACCCCTCCACTTT
TRBD1	TRBV9	TRBJ2-7	.	CASSGDPGTGFYEQYF	TGTGCCAGCAGCGGGGATCCCGGGACAGGGTTCTACGAGCAGTACTTC
TRBD2	TRBV5-5	TRBJ2-7	.	CASSLDSGGSYEQYF	TGTGCCAGCAGCTTGGACAGCGGGGGGTCCTACGAGCAGTACTTC
TRBD2	TRBV14	TRBJ2-2	.	CASSPGRPANTGELFF	TGTGCCAGCAGCCCCGGGAGGCCCGCGAACACCGGGGAGCTGTTTTTT
.	TRBV6-5	TRBJ2-2	.	CASSVGGGELFF	TGTGCCAGCAGTGTCGGGGGTGGGGAGCTGTTTTTT
.	TRBV7-8	TRBJ1-2	.	CASSIGQGTIYGYTF	TGTGCCAGCAGTATAGGTCAGGGCACAATTTATGGCTACACCTTC
.	TRBV5-5	TRBJ2-7	once	CASSLAQLYEQYF	TGTGCCAGCAGCTTGGCGCAGCTGTACGAGCAGTACTTC
.	TRBV5-5	TRBJ1-2	.	CASSLVGTYGYTF	TGTGCCAGCAGCTTGGTGGGGACGTATGGCTACACCTTC
TRBD1	TRBV7-9	TRBJ2-7	.	CASGGTGDYEQYF	TGTGCCAGCGGTGGGACAGGGGATTACGAGCAGTACTTC
.	TRBV19	TRBJ2-7	once	CASSIAQGSEQYF	TGTGCCAGTAGTATAGCCCAGGGGTCCGAGCAGTACTTC
.	TRBV19	TRBJ2-3	.	CASSNLTGPFTDTQYF	TGTGCCAGTAGTAACCTTACGGGGCCCTTCACAGATACGCAGTATTTT
TRBD1	TRBV5-6	TRBJ1-5	.	CASSLAFSDREGDQPQHF	TGTGCCAGCAGCTTGGCATTTTCGGACAGGGAAGGAGATCAGCCCCAGCATTTT
.	TRBV25-1	TRBJ2-7	.	CASSEGPAHPYEQYF	TGTGCCAGCAGTGAGGGTCCGGCTCACCCCTACGAGCAGTACTTC
.	TRBV4-1	TRBJ2-2	.	CASSQVGFNTGELFF	TGCGCCAGCAGCCAAGTGGGGTTTAACACCGGGGAGCTGTTTTTT
.	TRBV19	TRBJ2-7	.	CASSAGPALYEQYF	TGTGCCAGTAGTGCGGGACCGGCGCTCTACGAGCAGTACTTC
TRBD2	TRBV5-4	TRBJ2-2	.	CASSHPRSGGPNTGELFF	TGTGCCAGCAGCCATCCTCGAAGCGGGGGTCCCAACACCGGGGAGCTGTTTTTT
.	TRBV9	TRBJ1-1	.	CASSHIGTNTEAFF	TGTGCCAGCAGCCACATCGGGACAAACACTGAAGCTTTCTTT
TRBD1	TRBV9	TRBJ1-2	.	CASSVSGGAVYGYTF	TGTGCCAGCAGCGTATCAGGGGGCGCGGTCTATGGCTACACCTTC
TRBD2	TRBV27	TRBJ2-3	.	CASSFVAGGSTDTQYF	TGTGCCAGCAGTTTCGTAGCGGGGGGGAGCACAGATACGCAGTATTTT
.	TRBV7-8	TRBJ2-1	.	CASSFMSHPWDEQFF	TGTGCCAGCAGCTTTATGTCCCACCCCTGGGATGAGCAGTTCTTC
TRBD2	TRBV11-2	TRBJ2-1	.	CASSLGTSYEQFF	TGTGCCAGCAGCTTAGGGACTAGCTATGAGCAGTTCTTC
TRBD1	TRBV7-2	TRBJ2-3	.	CASRLTGDLSTDTQYF	TGTGCCAGCAGACTCACAGGGGATCTCAGCACAGATACGCAGTATTTT
TRBD1	TRBV25-1	TRBJ1-1	.	CASSPGGTEAFF	TGTGCCAGCAGTCCAGGGGGCACTGAAGCTTTCTTT
.	TRBV2	TRBJ1-5	.	CASSEGDGSNQPQHF	TGTGCCAGCAGTGAAGGAGATGGGAGCAATCAGCCCCAGCATTTT
.	TRBV18	TRBJ2-7	once	CASSEKVPGKSGGGISYEQYF	TGTGCCAGCTCAGAAAAAGTTCCGGGAAAGAGCGGCGGGGGCATCTCCTACGAGCAGTACTTC
TRBD1	TRBV7-3	TRBJ2-5	.	CASSLKTGIQETQYF	TGTGCCAGCAGCTTAAAGACAGGGATTCAAGAGACCCAGTACTTC
.	TRBV13	TRBJ1-6	once	CASSLGHSPLHF	TGTGCCAGCAGCTTGGGTCATTCACCCCTCCACTTT
.	TRBV9	TRBJ2-2	.	CASSVLSGELFF	TGTGCCAGCAGCGTTCTGTCCGGGGAGCTGTTTTTT
.	TRBV4-1	TRBJ2-7	.	CASSQVATDYEQYF	TGCGCCAGCAGCCAGGTAGCCACCGACTACGAGCAGTACTTC
TRBD1	TRBV27	TRBJ1-6	.	CASSLGTGSNSPLHF	TGTGCCAGCAGTTTAGGGACAGGGAGTAATTCACCCCTCCACTTT
.	TRBV11-2	TRBJ2-5	.	CASRISRGATETQYF	TGTGCCAGCAGAATCTCACGGGGGGCGACAGAGACCCAGTACTTC
TRBD1	TRBV6-5	TRBJ2-5	.	CASVKQGYQETQYF	TGTGCCAGCGTAAAACAGGGGTACCAAGAGACCCAGTACTTC
TRBD2	TRBV5-6	TRBJ2-4	.	CASSLAGGNENIQYF	TGTGCCAGCAGCTTGGCGGGGGGAAACGAAAACATTCAGTACTTC
.	TRBV9	TRBJ1-2	.	CASSVAADSGYTF	TGTGCCAGCAGCGTAGCGGCAGACAGTGGCTACACCTTC
.	TRBV7-9	TRBJ1-4	.	CASSLAPQSEKLFF	TGTGCCAGCAGCTTAGCACCACAGAGTGAAAAACTGTTTTTT
.	TRBV7-9	TRBJ2-3	.	CASSPPMSDTQYF	TGTGCCAGCAGCCCCCCGATGTCAGATACGCAGTATTTT
.	TRBV27	TRBJ1-5	.	CASSPDGNGQPQHF	TGTGCCAGCAGTCCCGACGGGAACGGTCAGCCCCAGCATTTT
TRBD1	TRBV6-5	TRBJ1-6	.	CASSYEDRVNSPLHF	TGTGCCAGCAGTTACGAGGACAGGGTTAATTCACCCCTCCACTTT
TRBD1	TRBV5-1	TRBJ1-1	.	CASSYGQVNTEAFF	TGCGCCAGCAGCTACGGACAGGTCAACACTGAAGCTTTCTTT
TRBD1	TRBV6-1	TRBJ1-1	.	CASRPGTGTEAFF	TGTGCCAGCAGACCCGGGACAGGCACTGAAGCTTTCTTT
TRBD2	TRBV30	TRBJ2-7	.	CAWTGVAGESYEQYF	TGTGCCTGGACCGGGGTAGCGGGGGAATCCTACGAGCAGTACTTC
TRBD2	TRBV10-3	TRBJ2-5	.	CAISESPRASGGGETQYF	TGTGCCATCAGTGAGTCCCCCAGGGCTAGCGGGGGGGGAGAGACCCAGTACTTC